This T cell receptor (beta chain) derives from a study of CD8 T cells in ankylosing spondylitis. Study-wide findings and caveats: The disease-linked clones had a CD8+ phenotype and low blood frequencies. Blood of patients with ankylosing spondylitis appeared to be characterized by a TCR beta motif of 8 or 9 highly homologous variants.

This clonotype has just a few counts. The target antigen is unknown. The CDR3 spans 16 residues. V gave up 3 bases and J gave up 4 bases, with 18 bases separating them. Quantitative 5'-RACE with molecular barcodes was used to make the TCR beta libraries. Via MiXCR, TCRdb re-called the 5' RACE reads, giving one row per CDR3 protein. Of more than 300,000 distinct CDR3 sequences listed, 11% were seen once; the top ten hold roughly 9.2%. Sequences were obtained from blood, either unsorted or a sorted T cell fraction (not recorded which). The gene calls are TRBV12-3 or TRBV12-4 and TRBJ1-2; D possibly corresponds to TRBD1 (5 bases). The clonotype originates from a female donor with ankylosing spondylitis or in good health (not recorded which). For the CDR3, the DNA is TGTGCCAGCAGTTTGGCCGGGACGGCGCGTTCCTATGGCTACACCTTC. Amino acids: CASSLAGTARSYGYTF.